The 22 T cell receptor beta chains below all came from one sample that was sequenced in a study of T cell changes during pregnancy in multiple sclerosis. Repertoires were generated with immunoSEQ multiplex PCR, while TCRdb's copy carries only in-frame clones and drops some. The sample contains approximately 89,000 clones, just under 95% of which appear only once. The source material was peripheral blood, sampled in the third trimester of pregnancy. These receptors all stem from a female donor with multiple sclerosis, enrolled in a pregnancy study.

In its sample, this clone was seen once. The CDR3 coding sequence is TGTGCCAGCAGTTCCCCTCTCGGGCAGTACTTC. Its translation is CASSSPLGQYF. J is TRBJ2-7 and V is TRBV28; D ambiguous. Looked up from germline, CDR1 is MDHEN and CDR2 is SYDVKM. The CDR3 consists of 11 residues. The V end was cut by 4 bases, the J end by 9 bases, with 10 bases between.

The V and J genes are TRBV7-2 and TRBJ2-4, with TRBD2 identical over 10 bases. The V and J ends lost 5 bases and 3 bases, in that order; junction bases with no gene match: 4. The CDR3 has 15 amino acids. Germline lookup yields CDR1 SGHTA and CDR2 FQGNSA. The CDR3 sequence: CASSPGTSVKNIQYF. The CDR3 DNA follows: TGTGCCAGCAGCCCGGGGACTAGCGTCAAAAACATTCAGTACTTC.

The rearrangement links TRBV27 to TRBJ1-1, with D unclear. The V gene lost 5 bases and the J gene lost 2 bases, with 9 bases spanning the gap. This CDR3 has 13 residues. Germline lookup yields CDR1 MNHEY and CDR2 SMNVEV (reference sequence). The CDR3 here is CASSDLANTEAFF. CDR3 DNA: TGTGCCAGCAGTGACTTAGCAAACACTGAAGCTTTCTTT.

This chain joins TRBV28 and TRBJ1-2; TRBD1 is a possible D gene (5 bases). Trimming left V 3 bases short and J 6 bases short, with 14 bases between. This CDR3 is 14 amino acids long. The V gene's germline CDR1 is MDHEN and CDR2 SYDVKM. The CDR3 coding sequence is TGTGCCAGCAGTTTGCCTGGTCGGGGGAATGGCTACACCTTC. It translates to CASSLPGRGNGYTF.

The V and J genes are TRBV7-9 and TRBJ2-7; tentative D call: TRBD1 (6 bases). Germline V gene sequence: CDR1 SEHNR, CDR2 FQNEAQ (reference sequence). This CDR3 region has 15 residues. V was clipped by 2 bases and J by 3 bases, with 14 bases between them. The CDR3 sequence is CASSLTSGVNYEQYF. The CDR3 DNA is TGTGCCAGCAGCTTAACGTCAGGGGTTAACTACGAGCAGTACTTC.

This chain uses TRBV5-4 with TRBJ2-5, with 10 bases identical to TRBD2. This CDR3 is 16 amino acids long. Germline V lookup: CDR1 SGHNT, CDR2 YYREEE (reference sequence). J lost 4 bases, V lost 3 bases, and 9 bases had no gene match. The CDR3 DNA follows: TGTGCCAGCAGCTCGGGACCTCTAGCGGGAGTAGAGACCCAGTACTTC. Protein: CASSSGPLAGVETQYF.

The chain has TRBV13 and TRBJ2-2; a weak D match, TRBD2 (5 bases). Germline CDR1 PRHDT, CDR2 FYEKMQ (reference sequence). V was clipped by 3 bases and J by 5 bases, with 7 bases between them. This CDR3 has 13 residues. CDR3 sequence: CASSLRVTGELFF. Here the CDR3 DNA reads TGTGCCAGCAGCTTGAGGGTTACCGGGGAGCTGTTTTTT.

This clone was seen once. CDR3 bases: TGTGCCAGCAGCTCCCCCTCCACAGATACGCAGTATTTT. Residues: CASSSPSTDTQYF. The chain recombines TRBV13 with TRBJ2-3; D remains ambiguous. V shed 4 bases and J shed 2 bases, with 7 bases lying between them. The CDR3 is made up of 13 amino acids. The germline gives CDR1 PRHDT, CDR2 FYEKMQ (reference sequence).

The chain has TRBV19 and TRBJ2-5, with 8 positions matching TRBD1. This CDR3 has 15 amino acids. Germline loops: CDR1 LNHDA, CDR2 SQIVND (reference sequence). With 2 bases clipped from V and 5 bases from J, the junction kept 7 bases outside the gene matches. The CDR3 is CASSIPGGASETQYF. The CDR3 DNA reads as TGTGCCAGTAGTATACCAGGGGGCGCATCGGAGACCCAGTACTTC.

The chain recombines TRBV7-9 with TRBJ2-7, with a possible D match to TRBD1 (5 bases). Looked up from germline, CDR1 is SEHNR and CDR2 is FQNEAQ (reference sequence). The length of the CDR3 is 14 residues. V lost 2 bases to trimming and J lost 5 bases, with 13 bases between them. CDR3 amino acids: CASSLYQGSNEQYF. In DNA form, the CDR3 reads TGTGCCAGCAGCTTATATCAGGGTTCGAACGAGCAGTACTTC.

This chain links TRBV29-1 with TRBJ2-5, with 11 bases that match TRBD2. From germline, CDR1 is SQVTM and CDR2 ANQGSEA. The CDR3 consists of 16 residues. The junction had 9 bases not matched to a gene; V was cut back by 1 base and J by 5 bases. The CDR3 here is CSVEVGASGRWETQYF. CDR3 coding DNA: TGCAGCGTTGAAGTAGGGGCTAGCGGGAGGTGGGAGACCCAGTACTTC.

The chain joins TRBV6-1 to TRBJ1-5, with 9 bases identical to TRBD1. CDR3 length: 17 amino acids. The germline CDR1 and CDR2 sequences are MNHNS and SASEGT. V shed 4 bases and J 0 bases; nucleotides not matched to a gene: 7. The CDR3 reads CASSVNRGRASNQPQHF. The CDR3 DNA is TGTGCCAGCAGTGTTAACAGGGGGCGGGCTAGCAATCAGCCCCAGCATTTT.

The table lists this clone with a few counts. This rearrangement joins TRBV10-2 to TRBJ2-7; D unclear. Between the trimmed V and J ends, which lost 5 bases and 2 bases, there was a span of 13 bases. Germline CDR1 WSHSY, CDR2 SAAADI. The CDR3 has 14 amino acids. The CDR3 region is CASSLMPVPYEQYF. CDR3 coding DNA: TGCGCCAGCAGTCTTATGCCGGTTCCCTACGAGCAGTACTTC.

Written as DNA, the CDR3 is TGTGCCAGCAGTTTAGGGGCACGTAGCACAGATACGCAGTATTTT. This codes for CASSLGARSTDTQYF. V gene TRBV27 combines with J gene TRBJ2-3; the D gene is possibly TRBD1 (5 bases). CDR1 is MNHEY and CDR2 is SMNVEV in the germline V gene (reference sequence). Between the trimmed V and J ends, which lost 2 bases and 0 bases, there was a span of 9 bases. This CDR3 is built from 15 residues.

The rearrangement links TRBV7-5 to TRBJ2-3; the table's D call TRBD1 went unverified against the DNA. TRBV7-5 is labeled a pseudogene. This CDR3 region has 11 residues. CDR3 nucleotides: TGTCATGGGCCGGGCACAGATACGCAGTATTTT. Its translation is CHGPGTDTQYF.

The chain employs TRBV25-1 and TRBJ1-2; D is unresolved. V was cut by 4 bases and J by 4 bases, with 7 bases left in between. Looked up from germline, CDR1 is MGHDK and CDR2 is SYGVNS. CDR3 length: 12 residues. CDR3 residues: CASSGVTYGYTF. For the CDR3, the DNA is TGTGCCAGCAGTGGAGTTACCTATGGCTACACCTTC.

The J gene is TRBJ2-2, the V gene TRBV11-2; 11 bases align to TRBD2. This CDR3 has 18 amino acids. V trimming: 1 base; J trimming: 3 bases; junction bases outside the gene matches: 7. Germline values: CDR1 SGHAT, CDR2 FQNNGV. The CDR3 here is CASSLGLAGLGDTGELFF. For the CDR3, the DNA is TGTGCCAGCAGCTTAGGACTAGCGGGACTCGGGGACACCGGGGAGCTGTTTTTT.

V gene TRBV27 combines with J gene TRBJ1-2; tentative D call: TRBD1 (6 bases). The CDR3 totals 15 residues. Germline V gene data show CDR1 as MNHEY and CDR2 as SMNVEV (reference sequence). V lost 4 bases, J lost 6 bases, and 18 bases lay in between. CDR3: CASSSGEDRRDGYTF. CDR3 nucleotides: TGTGCCAGCAGTTCAGGGGAAGACCGCCGCGATGGCTACACCTTC.

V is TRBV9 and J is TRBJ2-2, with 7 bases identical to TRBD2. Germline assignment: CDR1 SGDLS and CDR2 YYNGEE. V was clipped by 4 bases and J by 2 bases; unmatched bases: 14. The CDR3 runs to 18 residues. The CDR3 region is CASSLSPQTSVNTGELFF. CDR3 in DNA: TGTGCCAGCAGCCTGAGCCCCCAAACTAGCGTAAACACCGGGGAGCTGTTTTTT.

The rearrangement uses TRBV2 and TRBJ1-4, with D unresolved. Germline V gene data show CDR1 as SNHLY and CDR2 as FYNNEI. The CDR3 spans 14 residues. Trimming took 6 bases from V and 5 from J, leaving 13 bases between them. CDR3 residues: CASSPQNLNEKLFF. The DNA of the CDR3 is TGTGCCAGCAGCCCTCAGAACCTGAATGAAAAACTGTTTTTT.

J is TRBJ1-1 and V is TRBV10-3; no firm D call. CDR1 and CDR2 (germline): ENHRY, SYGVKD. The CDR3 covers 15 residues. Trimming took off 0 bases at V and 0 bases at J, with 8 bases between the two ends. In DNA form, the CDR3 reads TGTGCCATCAGTGAGTCCTGGAGTATGAACACTGAAGCTTTCTTT. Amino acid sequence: CAISESWSMNTEAFF.

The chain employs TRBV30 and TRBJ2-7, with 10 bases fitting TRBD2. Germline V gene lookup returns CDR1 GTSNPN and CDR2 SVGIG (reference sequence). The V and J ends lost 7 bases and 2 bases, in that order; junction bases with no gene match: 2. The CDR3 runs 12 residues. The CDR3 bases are TGTGCCTTCAGCGGGAGGGCCTACGAGCAGTACTTC. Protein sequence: CAFSGRAYEQYF. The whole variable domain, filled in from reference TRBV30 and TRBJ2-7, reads SQTIHQWPATLVQPVGSPLSLECTVEGTSNPNLYWYRQAAGRGLQLLFYSVGIGQISSEVPQNLSASRPQDRQFILSSKKLLLSDSGFYLCAFSGRAYEQYFGPGTRLTVT.